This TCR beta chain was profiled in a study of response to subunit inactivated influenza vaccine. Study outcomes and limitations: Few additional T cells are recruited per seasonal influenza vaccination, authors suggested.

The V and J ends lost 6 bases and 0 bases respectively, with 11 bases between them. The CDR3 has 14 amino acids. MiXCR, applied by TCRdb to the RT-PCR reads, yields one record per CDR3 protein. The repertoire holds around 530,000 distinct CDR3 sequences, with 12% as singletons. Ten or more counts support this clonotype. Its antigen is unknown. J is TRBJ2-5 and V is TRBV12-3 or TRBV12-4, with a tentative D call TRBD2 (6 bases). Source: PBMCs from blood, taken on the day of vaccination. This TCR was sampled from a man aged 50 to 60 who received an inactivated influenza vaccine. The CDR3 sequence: CASSPWDYQETQYF. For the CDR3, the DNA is TGTGCCAGCAGCCCATGGGACTACCAAGAGACCCAGTACTTC.